This TCR beta chain came from a study of cytomegalovirus exposure and HLA in healthy donors. Findings and limits, study-wide: Analyzed later, most CMV-associated TCR beta chains appeared HLA-restricted. An ancestry cluster, one associated with Asian ancestry, reportedly showed fewer N-insertions than the roughly 670-donor mean in a later analysis. What a later analysis showed was that several of the most significant clusters appeared linked to common viral pathogens.

Germline assignment: CDR1 SGHTA and CDR2 FQGNSA. The ends lost 0 bases at V and 5 bases at J; junction bases unmatched: 6. The CDR3 extends over 15 amino acids. The PCR used 60 Vbeta and 13 Jbeta primers. Measured with immunoSEQ multiplex PCR; TCRdb has only the in-frame clones, and not every one. The table has around 130,000 clones, more than 65% seen once. This clone was counted a single time. Its antigen is as yet unknown. Sequencing was performed on PBMCs. The chain uses TRBV7-2 and TRBJ1-2, with TRBD1 identical over 7 bases. This TCR derives from a young woman in good health and CMV-seronegative. In DNA, the CDR3 is TGTGCCAGCAGCTTAGCGCTAGGACAGGATTATGGCTACACCTTC. Its translation is CASSLALGQDYGYTF.